The sequence of this TCR beta chain was determined in a study of shared clonotypes between healthy human individuals. With respect to this clone: Its antigen remains unidentified.

Naive CD8 isolation took CD45RO-negative cells positively selected for CCR7 and excluded terminally differentiated effector memory CD45RA+ cells. Study-level points and caveats: The study generally estimated greater richness for naive than memory subsets. The sharing of roughly 5% of naive CD4 clonotypes was seen across a handful of donors.

Trimming took 3 bases from V and 9 from J; bases not matched to a gene: 4. Germline lookup yields CDR1 MNHEY and CDR2 SMNVEV (reference sequence). CDR3 size: 14 residues. Authors' methods: ImmunoSEQ gave junction-only sequences without quality scores, so filtering differed. The table came from immunoSEQ multiplex PCR; TCRdb's copy has only in-frame clones and leaves some out. V and J calls and clone size are as listed in that table; D and trimming were resolved from the DNA. This table has under 850,000 clones, 80% to 95% appearing once. The sequenced sample was naive CD8+ T cells sorted from blood. V usage is TRBV27 and J usage is TRBJ2-1; the match to TRBD2 covers 11 bases. The receptor was derived from a man aged 25-45 years in good health. The CDR3: CASSFLAGGGEQFF. The CDR3 DNA sequence: TGTGCCAGCAGTTTTCTAGCGGGAGGCGGTGAGCAGTTCTTC.